The 28 T cell receptor beta chains in this list originate from one sample, sequenced in a study of T cells in Graves' hyperthyroidism and ophthalmopathy. RNA transcripts gave rise to amplified TCR beta CDR3 regions. TCR CDR3 underwent first-round RT-PCR with the HTBI primer set. TCRdb reanalysed the multiplex PCR reads using MiXCR and keeps one entry per CDR3 protein. The profile shows approximately 740,000 distinct CDR3 sequences, approximately 15% of them singletons. The sample taken for sequencing was blood. All receptors derive from a woman aged 18 to 35 with Graves' hyperthyroidism.

The chain combines TRBV10-3 with TRBJ2-7; 7 positions agree with TRBD2. V was pared by 4 bases and J by 6 bases, with 9 bases of the junction left unmatched. Germline loops: CDR1 ENHRY, CDR2 SYGVKD. CDR3 length: 14 amino acids. CDR3 in DNA: TGTGCCATCAGTGCTGGCAGGGAGGGAAGCGAGCAGTACTTC. Translated, it gives CAISAGREGSEQYF.

In this sample, this clonotype turned up many times. The CDR3 nucleotides read TGTGCCAGCAGTTCTCCTCGACAAGCTAATTCACCCCTCCACTTT. Amino acid sequence: CASSSPRQANSPLHF. V and J are TRBV28 and TRBJ1-6; D remains ambiguous. Germline values: CDR1 MDHEN, CDR2 SYDVKM. This CDR3 contains 15 residues. Trimming pared 4 bases from V and 6 bases from J, leaving 13 bases between.

The V gene is TRBV29-1, the J gene TRBJ2-1, with 9 bases lining up with TRBD1. CDR3 length: 14 residues. Trimming at V came to 4 bases and at J to 7 bases, leaving 8 bases not matched to a gene. In germline, CDR1 is SQVTM, CDR2 ANQGSEA. DNA of the CDR3: TGCAGCGTTGGTTCTTGGACAGGGGTGAATGAGCAGTTCTTC. Translated, it gives CSVGSWTGVNEQFF.

This clonotype appeared many times. CDR3 residues: CASSARVRKDEQFF. The CDR3 DNA is TGTGCCAGCAGTGCCCGGGTCCGGAAGGATGAGCAGTTCTTC. V is TRBV2 and J is TRBJ2-1; D call uncertain. The germline gives CDR1 SNHLY, CDR2 FYNNEI. The V and J ends lost 4 bases and 8 bases respectively, with 15 bases between them. CDR3 length equals 14 residues. Looking up the rest from reference TRBV2 and TRBJ2-1 gives the full variable domain: EPEVTQTPSHQVTQMGQEVILRCVPISNHLYFYWYRQILGQKVEFLVSFYNNEISEKSEIFDDQFSVERPDGSNFTLKIRSTKLEDSAMYFCASSARVRKDEQFFGPGTRLTVL.

This clonotype showed up just a few times. The rearrangement joins TRBV2 to TRBJ1-4, with a possible D match to TRBD1 (5 bases). Germline loops: CDR1 SNHLY, CDR2 FYNNEI. The CDR3 has 16 amino acids. Trimming took 4 bases from V and 4 from J, leaving 16 bases between them. The chain's CDR3 is CASSATRDGFNEKLFF. The CDR3 DNA reads TGTGCCAGCAGTGCGACCCGGGACGGGTTTAATGAAAAACTGTTTTTT. The variable domain in full, with the rest retrieved from reference TRBV2 and TRBJ1-4, is EPEVTQTPSHQVTQMGQEVILRCVPISNHLYFYWYRQILGQKVEFLVSFYNNEISEKSEIFDDQFSVERPDGSNFTLKIRSTKLEDSAMYFCASSATRDGFNEKLFFGSGTQLSVL.

This clonotype was seen more than once but under ten times. The rearrangement joins TRBV19 to TRBJ1-3; TRBD1 is a possible D gene (5 bases). V dropped 5 bases and J dropped 2 bases, with 31 bases sitting between them. Germline CDR1 reads LNHDA; CDR2 reads SQIVND (reference sequence). The CDR3 has 21 residues. The CDR3 DNA reads TGTGCCAGTAGTGACGCTCCGGGACGTAGCGAATTCGGGCAGGCTGGAAACACCATATATTTT. Translation gives CASSDAPGRSEFGQAGNTIYF.

This clonotype has ten or more counts. This chain links TRBV18 with TRBJ2-5; D might be TRBD1 or TRBD2, each matching 5 bases. The length of the CDR3 is 13 residues. V was clipped by 8 bases and J by 3 bases, with 13 bases between them. The germline CDR1 and CDR2 sequences are KGHSH and LQKENI. CDR3 in DNA: TGTGCCAGCACCGGGACGGTGGAAGAGACCCAGTACTTC. The encoded protein is CASTGTVEETQYF.

This clonotype was counted many times. V is TRBV6-1 and J is TRBJ2-1; D is perhaps TRBD2 (5 bases). There are 17 residues in the CDR3. Germline CDR1 MNHNS, CDR2 SASEGT. V was pared by 6 bases and J by 3 bases, with 21 bases between. In nucleotides, the CDR3 is TGTGCCAGCAGCCGAGGACTGGGGAGTTTTATCTACAATGAGCAGTTCTTC. As protein: CASSRGLGSFIYNEQFF.

This clonotype was detected ten times or more. The chain recombines TRBV7-9 with TRBJ1-2, with a tentative D call TRBD1 (6 bases). This CDR3 is 13 amino acids long. Germline V gene lookup returns CDR1 SEHNR and CDR2 FQNEAQ (reference sequence). Trimming took 5 bases from V and 6 from J, leaving 13 bases between them. This CDR3 reads CASSPGTSHGYTF. DNA for the CDR3: TGTGCCAGCAGCCCCGGGACAAGCCATGGCTACACCTTC.

This clonotype was observed many times. The rearrangement links TRBV5-1 to TRBJ1-1, with D unresolved. This CDR3 contains 14 residues. Trimming shortened V by 0 bases and J by 1 base, and 7 bases separated the two germline ends. Germline V gene sequence: CDR1 SGHRS, CDR2 YFSETQ. DNA for the CDR3: TGCGCCAGCAGCTTGGAACATCAGAACACTGAAGCTTTCTTT. Protein sequence: CASSLEHQNTEAFF.

Many counts were recorded for this clonotype. This sequence joins TRBV20-1 and TRBJ1-1; TRBD1 agrees at 9 bases. The V and J ends lost 6 bases and 3 bases, in that order; junction bases with no gene match: 8. Germline lookup yields CDR1 DFQATT and CDR2 SNEGSKA (reference sequence). CDR3 length equals 14 residues. The CDR3 sequence is CSAPGRQGDTEAFF. The CDR3 region has the DNA TGCAGTGCCCCCGGAAGACAGGGGGACACTGAAGCTTTCTTT.

This clonotype appeared many times. This chain joins TRBV7-9 and TRBJ1-1; D gene ambiguous. The CDR3 sequence is 14 residues long. CDR1 and CDR2 from the germline V gene are SEHNR and FQNEAQ (reference sequence). Trimming pared 2 bases from V and 0 bases from J, leaving 7 bases between. CDR3 bases: TGTGCCAGCAGCTTAAGGTTCCTGAACACTGAAGCTTTCTTT. It translates to CASSLRFLNTEAFF.

V and J are TRBV3-1 and TRBJ2-7; D might be TRBD1 or TRBD2, each matching 5 bases. Per germline, CDR1 LGHDT and CDR2 YNNKEL (reference sequence). This CDR3 region has 16 residues. The V end lost 2 bases, the J end lost 3 bases, and 17 bases lay between the germline ends. The chain's CDR3 is CASSQPNRIRGYEQYF. The CDR3 DNA follows: TGTGCCAGCAGCCAACCGAACAGGATTCGGGGCTACGAGCAGTACTTC.

The J gene is TRBJ2-7, the V gene TRBV19; 7 bases fit TRBD2. The CDR3 consists of 14 residues. V lost 3 bases, J lost 5 bases, and 7 bases stayed unmatched. In germline, CDR1 is LNHDA, CDR2 SQIVND (reference sequence). The CDR3 DNA sequence: TGTGCCAGTAGTATCGGGCGGGAGTCCCACGAGCAGTACTTC. Protein sequence: CASSIGRESHEQYF.

In its sample, this clonotype was seen a few times. The V and J genes are TRBV6-2 or TRBV6-3 and TRBJ1-1; 8 positions match TRBD1. The CDR3 has 13 residues. Looked up from germline, CDR1 is MNHEY and CDR2 is SVGEGT. The V gene end was trimmed by 7 bases and the J gene end by 1 base; junction bases not matched to a gene: 2. The CDR3 DNA reads TGTGCCAGCACGCAGGGGGCGAACACTGAAGCTTTCTTT. Translating gives CASTQGANTEAFF.

This clonotype occurred many times. This chain connects TRBV27 to TRBJ2-1; TRBD1 might be the D (5 bases). The CDR3 extends over 14 amino acids. Germline CDR1 and CDR2: MNHEY and SMNVEV (reference sequence). V was trimmed by 2 bases and J by 7 bases, leaving 12 bases between them. The CDR3: CASSLRAGRNEQFF. The DNA for the CDR3 is TGTGCCAGCAGTTTACGGGCAGGGCGTAATGAGCAGTTCTTC.

The rearrangement joins TRBV4-1 to TRBJ2-1; D is possibly TRBD1 or TRBD2 (6 bases each). The CDR3 runs 13 residues. The germline V gene encodes CDR1 MGHRA and CDR2 YSYEKL. With 0 bases removed from V and 9 bases from J, the gap between germline ends came to 9 bases. The CDR3 coding sequence is TGCGCCAGCAGCCAAGAAGGGGGGCCTGAGCAGTTCTTC. It translates to CASSQEGGPEQFF.

The J gene is TRBJ2-1, the V gene TRBV6-5; TRBD2 aligns across 13 bases. The CDR3 totals 20 residues. V lost 4 bases, J lost 14 bases, and 26 bases stayed unmatched. CDR1 and CDR2 from the germline V gene are MNHEY and SVGAGI. The CDR3 reads CASSSGIKRTSGSADRPEFF. DNA for the CDR3: TGTGCCAGCAGTTCCGGGATCAAAAGGACTAGCGGGAGCGCCGACCGCCCTGAGTTCTTC.

This sequence joins TRBV19 and TRBJ1-5, with no clear D. The germline CDR1 and CDR2 sequences are LNHDA and SQIVND (reference sequence). The CDR3 covers 15 residues. Trimming cost V 5 bases and J 4 bases, with 15 bases left between them. The CDR3 DNA sequence: TGTGCCAGTAGTCTACTCCCGCCAGAAAATCAGCCCCAGCATTTT. Translated, it gives CASSLLPPENQPQHF.

This clonotype has just a few counts. J is TRBJ2-7 and V is TRBV7-2; D remains ambiguous. This CDR3 is 15 amino acids long. Germline loops: CDR1 SGHTA, CDR2 FQGNSA. V shed 2 bases and J shed 0 bases, with 11 bases lying between them. In DNA, the CDR3 is TGTGCCAGCAGCTTATTGTCTTTTGCCTCCTACGAGCAGTACTTC. Translated, it gives CASSLLSFASYEQYF.

This clonotype was counted ten times or more. CDR3 in DNA: TGTGCCAGCAGCTTAAAAAAGCGTTCCTACAATGAGCAGTTCTTC. Translating it yields CASSLKKRSYNEQFF. This chain links TRBV7-9 with TRBJ2-1; D gene uncertain. Trimming removed 2 bases from V and 1 base from J, with 9 bases in between. Germline V gene lookup returns CDR1 SEHNR and CDR2 FQNEAQ (reference sequence). The CDR3 sequence is 15 residues long.

This clonotype was seen many times. The rearrangement links TRBV30 to TRBJ1-1; D remains ambiguous. The CDR3 is 12 residues long. From germline, CDR1 is GTSNPN and CDR2 SVGIG (reference sequence). V was clipped by 2 bases and J by 3 bases, with 7 bases between them. CDR3 sequence reads: CAWSRDYTEAFF. Here the CDR3 DNA reads TGTGCCTGGAGTCGAGACTACACTGAAGCTTTCTTT.

This rearrangement joins TRBV6-1 to TRBJ2-7; 7 positions match TRBD2. The CDR3 length is 14 residues. CDR1 is MNHNS, CDR2 SASEGT, per germline. The trim removed 8 bases at V and 0 bases at J, leaving 7 bases unmatched. The CDR3 sequence is CASRVAGSSYEQYF. The CDR3 bases are TGTGCCAGCCGGGTAGCGGGTAGCTCCTACGAGCAGTACTTC.

This clonotype was detected many times. The chain has TRBV11-3 and TRBJ2-2; 7 bases agree with TRBD1. The V gene's germline CDR1 is SGHNT and CDR2 YENEEA. This CDR3 region has 16 residues. V shed 5 bases, J shed 1 base, and the junction held 7 bases outside the gene matches. CDR3 coding DNA: TGTGCCAGCAGCCTGAACAGGGGCCAGAACACCGGGGAGCTGTTTTTT. Its protein is CASSLNRGQNTGELFF.

This clonotype was observed a few times. The chain has TRBV28 and TRBJ1-5; no definite D call. V dropped 5 bases and J dropped 1 base, with 12 bases sitting between them. This CDR3 is 15 amino acids long. The germline CDR1 and CDR2 sequences are MDHEN and SYDVKM. The CDR3 spells CASSPLSLSNQPQHF. DNA for the CDR3: TGTGCCAGCAGTCCCCTAAGCCTGAGCAATCAGCCCCAGCATTTT. Combining the CDR3 with reference TRBV28 and TRBJ1-5 gives the whole variable domain DVKVTQSSRYLVKRTGEKVFLECVQDMDHENMFWYRQDPGLGLRLIYFSYDVKMKEKGDIPEGYSVSREKKERFSLILESASTNQTSMYLCASSPLSLSNQPQHFGDGTRLSIL.

The rearrangement uses TRBV2 and TRBJ1-5, with D unclear. In germline, CDR1 is SNHLY, CDR2 FYNNEI. Trimming left V 6 bases short and J 3 bases short, with 12 bases between. The CDR3 spans 14 residues. The CDR3 DNA sequence: TGTGCCAGCAGCCAAGAGAAGGCCAATCAGCCCCAGCATTTT. Translation: CASSQEKANQPQHF.

This clonotype was seen repeatedly, ten times or more. This chain uses TRBV11-1 with TRBJ1-1; 11 nucleotides line up with TRBD1. Germline CDR1 reads SGHAT; CDR2 reads FQDESV (reference sequence). The V segment lost 3 bases and the J segment 1 base; nucleotides outside the gene matches: 7. The CDR3 contains 17 residues. The CDR3 reads CASSLWTGGDGNTEAFF. CDR3 bases: TGTGCCAGCAGCTTGTGGACAGGGGGCGACGGGAACACTGAAGCTTTCTTT.

At least ten counts were recorded for this clonotype. The V gene is TRBV29-1, the J gene TRBJ1-1; a weak D match, TRBD1 (6 bases). V lost 4 bases to trimming and J lost 1 base, with 13 bases between them. Per germline, CDR1 SQVTM and CDR2 ANQGSEA. This CDR3 region has 14 residues. CDR3 DNA sequence: TGCAGCGTTGTTTGGGTGGGACAGAACACTGAAGCTTTCTTT. Residues: CSVVWVGQNTEAFF.